A single T cell receptor beta chain is shown here with its context. This record comes from a study of blood T cell repertoires in COVID-19. Study at large: Acute and convalescent COVID-19 specimens originated in the United States, Italy and Spain. Sample material is recorded as cDNA or gDNA derived from T cells, B-cell-depleted T cells, or PBMCs.

Original data processing: Reference gene primer amplification gave nucleated cell count estimates. Data came from immunoSEQ multiplex PCR; TCRdb stores just in-frame clones and leaves some out. D and trimming were read from the DNA, whereas the V and J calls and clone size are those reported in that table. The sample consists of tens of thousands of clones, over 70% of them appearing once. Sequenced input: peripheral blood. The source is a woman aged 60-75 years with acute or convalescent COVID-19.

The CDR3: CAISEQGNYGYTF. As DNA, the CDR3 is TGTGCCATCAGTGAGCAGGGGAACTATGGCTACACCTTC. This chain joins TRBV10-3 and TRBJ1-2, with a tentative D call TRBD1 (6 bases). Looked up from germline, CDR1 is ENHRY and CDR2 is SYGVKD. Between the trimmed V and J ends, which lost 2 bases and 2 bases, there was a span of 6 bases. CDR3 length: 13 residues.